This TCR beta chain was sequenced in a study of T cell responses to AZD1222 COVID-19 vaccine. Whole-study results and caveats: Reports say nearly half of spike-specific TCRs go after unmutated variant regions. Females made up more of the donors, who were largely white British, and clonal diversity may have come out too low. Just five to seven people given AZD1222 tested seropositive at baseline. Increased Spike-specific TCR breadth and depth were observed after two AZD1222 doses.

Libraries were prepared by immunoSEQ multiplex PCR; TCRdb keeps only in-frame clonotypes and omits some of them. The sample holds 80,000 to 100,000 clones, 85% to 90% seen once. This clone was seen a single time. Its target is not known. V shed 2 bases and J shed 10 bases, with 14 bases lying between them. CDR1 MNHEY and CDR2 SVGAGI come from the germline V gene. The CDR3 spans 14 residues. Specimen: peripheral blood, collected 28 days after the second AZD1222 dose. The J gene is TRBJ1-4, the V gene TRBV6-5; D is uncertain. This clonotype was sampled from an adult who received the AZD1222 COVID-19 vaccine. The chain's CDR3 is CASSYQAGVVKLFF. The CDR3 DNA sequence: TGTGCCAGCAGTTACCAGGCCGGGGTCGTAAAACTGTTTTTT.